The 27 T cell receptor beta chains in this list originate from one sample, sequenced in a study of blood T cell repertoires in COVID-19. The data were produced by immunoSEQ multiplex PCR, yet TCRdb's version contains in-frame clones alone and is incomplete. The sample shows under 250,000 clones, around 83% of them seen only once. Sequenced sample: peripheral blood. These receptors were collected from a human donor in a cohort sampled during active COVID-19.

The rearrangement joins TRBV18 to TRBJ1-2; TRBD1 might be the D (6 bases). The CDR3 has 12 amino acids. Trimming stripped 9 bases from V and 4 bases from J, with 12 bases between. CDR1 is KGHSH and CDR2 is LQKENI in the germline V gene. The CDR3 DNA is TGTGCCAGTGGGGGCGGAGCCTATGGCTACACCTTC. It yields the protein CASGGGAYGYTF. Complete variable domain (other parts from reference TRBV18 and TRBJ1-2): NAGVMQNPRHLVRRRGQEARLRCSPMKGHSHVYWYRQLPEEGLKFMVYLQKENIIDESGMPKERFSAEFPKEGPSILRIQQVVRGDSAAYFCASGGGAYGYTFGSGTRLTVV.

The V and J genes are TRBV13 and TRBJ2-3, with 12 bases that match TRBD2. Germline V gene lookup returns CDR1 PRHDT and CDR2 FYEKMQ (reference sequence). The CDR3 totals 15 residues. With V trimmed by 6 bases and J by 5 bases, 6 bases remained unmatched. The CDR3 coding sequence is TGTGCCAGCAGACTAGTGGGACTAGCGGGAGATACGCAGTATTTT. Its protein is CASRLVGLAGDTQYF. Using reference TRBV13 and TRBJ2-3 for the parts outside the CDR3, the full variable domain is AAGVIQSPRHLIKEKRETATLKCYPIPRHDTVYWYQQGPGQDPQFLISFYEKMQSDKGSIPDRFSAQQFSDYHSELNMSSLELGDSALYFCASRLVGLAGDTQYFGPGTRLTVL.

This chain joins TRBV19 and TRBJ1-1; D gene ambiguous. Germline V gives CDR1 LNHDA, CDR2 SQIVND (reference sequence). The V gene lost 6 bases and the J gene lost 6 bases, with 17 bases spanning the gap. The CDR3 totals 14 residues. The CDR3 nucleotides read TGTGCCAGTAGCAAGACACCAACCCAGCCTGAAGCTTTCTTT. This sequence encodes CASSKTPTQPEAFF.

The chain uses TRBV12-3 or TRBV12-4 and TRBJ2-1; D is undetermined. Trimming removed 5 bases at V and 5 bases at J, with 10 bases between. This CDR3 is built from 13 residues. Written as DNA, the CDR3 is TGTGCCAGCAGTCTTCTATCGAACAATGAGCAGTTCTTC. The encoded protein is CASSLLSNNEQFF.

The chain links TRBV5-1 to TRBJ2-1; D not resolved. Trimming shortened V by 7 bases and J by 7 bases, and 30 bases separated the two germline ends. CDR3 length equals 18 residues. Germline V gives CDR1 SGHRS, CDR2 YFSETQ. The CDR3 nucleotides are TGCGCCAGCGGCGAGAGGCCTCACGAGCAACCACTGTTTAATGAGCAGTTCTTC. It is translated as CASGERPHEQPLFNEQFF. The variable domain in full, completed from reference TRBV5-1 and TRBJ2-1, reads KAGVTQTPRYLIKTRGQQVTLSCSPISGHRSVSWYQQTPGQGLQFLFEYFSETQRNKGNFPGRFSGRQFSNSRSEMNVSTLELGDSALYLCASGERPHEQPLFNEQFFGPGTRLTVL.

This rearrangement joins TRBV12-3 or TRBV12-4 to TRBJ2-3; D might be TRBD2 (6 bases). With 7 bases removed from V and 3 bases from J, the gap between germline ends came to 11 bases. The CDR3 sequence is 13 residues long. The CDR3 region is CASNTRGTDTQYF. The DNA of the CDR3 is TGTGCCAGCAATACCCGGGGGACAGATACGCAGTATTTT.

This clone was seen just once. This sequence joins TRBV7-8 and TRBJ2-3, with D perhaps TRBD2 (6 bases). Germline V CDR1 and CDR2: SGHVS, FQNEAQ. The ends were cut back, 6 bases at V and 4 bases at J, with 17 bases in the middle. This CDR3 comprises 15 residues. The CDR3 spells CASSRRASVADTQYF. Written as DNA, the CDR3 is TGTGCCAGCAGTCGAAGGGCTAGCGTCGCAGATACGCAGTATTTT.

This clone was picked up one time. This sequence may be a read error, since a much larger clone differs from it by one base. The chain employs TRBV6-6 and TRBJ2-3; D gene uncertain. Germline CDR1 and CDR2: MNHNY and SVGAGI (reference sequence). The ends were cut back, 5 bases at V and 0 bases at J, with 3 bases in the middle. The CDR3 loop spans 12 amino acids. The CDR3 reads CASSPSTDTQYF. In DNA form, the CDR3 reads TGTGCCAGCAGTCCTAGCACAGATACGCAGTATTTT.

This sequence joins TRBV19 and TRBJ2-5; no clear D gene. The CDR3 is 16 amino acids. V dropped 3 bases and J dropped 1 base, with 15 bases sitting between them. The V gene's germline CDR1 is LNHDA and CDR2 SQIVND (reference sequence). The CDR3 bases are TGTGCCAGTAGTATTGCCCCGGGTTTCAGCCAAGAGACCCAGTACTTC. It codes for CASSIAPGFSQETQYF.

The chain employs TRBV29-1 and TRBJ1-1; 9 nucleotides line up with TRBD1. This CDR3 is built from 13 residues. Unmatched junction bases numbered 9, after V lost 6 bases and J lost 7 bases. Germline V gene lookup returns CDR1 SQVTM and CDR2 ANQGSEA. CDR3 DNA: TGCAGCGTCCGAGGACAGGGGACCCTTGAAGCTTTCTTT. Its protein product is CSVRGQGTLEAFF.

The chain combines TRBV6-6 with TRBJ2-5; D possibly corresponds to TRBD1 (5 bases). Germline CDR1 reads MNHNY; CDR2 reads SVGAGI (reference sequence). This CDR3 is 13 amino acids long. V lost 6 bases and J 0 bases, leaving 8 bases between the germline ends. CDR3 region: CASSRQYQETQYF. The CDR3 DNA is TGTGCCAGCAGCCGACAGTACCAAGAGACCCAGTACTTC.

The chain is built from TRBV19 and TRBJ1-5; D gene ambiguous. The CDR3 extends over 15 amino acids. Between the trimmed V and J ends, which lost 3 bases and 1 base, there was a span of 10 bases. CDR1 is LNHDA, CDR2 SQIVND, per germline (reference sequence). The CDR3 sequence: CASSIRRGSNQPQHF. The CDR3 nucleotides are TGTGCCAGTAGTATCAGGAGAGGGAGCAATCAGCCCCAGCATTTT.

The chain carries TRBV14 and TRBJ2-3, with D maybe TRBD2 (7 bases). The germline V gene has CDR1 SGHDN and CDR2 FVKESK. The CDR3 extends over 15 amino acids. V lost 5 bases and J 4 bases, leaving 16 bases between the germline ends. The CDR3 coding sequence is TGTGCCAGCAGCTTCCTCGGGGGGCGCGCAGATACGCAGTATTTT. It encodes CASSFLGGRADTQYF.

This clone appeared a single time. The rearrangement links TRBV28 to TRBJ2-3, with 9 nucleotides matching TRBD2. Germline V gives CDR1 MDHEN, CDR2 SYDVKM. This CDR3 has 15 residues. Trimming cost V 3 bases and J 5 bases; bases outside gene matches: 6. The CDR3 region has the DNA TGTGCCAGCAGTTTGTCCTTACTAGCGGGAGATACGCAGTATTTT. Translation gives CASSLSLLAGDTQYF.

This sequence joins TRBV29-1 and TRBJ1-6; 8 nucleotides agree with TRBD1. The trim removed 7 bases at V and 9 bases at J, leaving 8 bases unmatched. CDR1 is SQVTM, CDR2 ANQGSEA, per germline. This CDR3 comprises 13 residues. The CDR3 loop reads CSAQQGEGSPLHF. The DNA of the CDR3 is TGCAGCGCACAACAGGGGGAAGGTTCACCCCTCCACTTT.

The chain is built from TRBV28 and TRBJ2-3; tentatively, D is TRBD1 (5 bases). Trimming left V 3 bases short and J 3 bases short, with 16 bases between. The CDR3 has 16 amino acids. CDR1 and CDR2 from the germline V gene are MDHEN and SYDVKM. The DNA for the CDR3 is TGTGCCAGCAGTTTGGTAACAGGAAAGTCGACAGATACGCAGTATTTT. This encodes CASSLVTGKSTDTQYF.

The chain couples TRBV5-1 to TRBJ2-3, with 7 bases aligning to TRBD2. CDR1 is SGHRS and CDR2 is YFSETQ in the germline V gene. This CDR3 is built from 16 residues. V trimming: 0 bases; J trimming: 3 bases; junction bases outside the gene matches: 7. CDR3 region: CASSLDGGGPTDTQYF. The DNA for the CDR3 is TGCGCCAGCAGCTTGGATGGGGGAGGGCCTACAGATACGCAGTATTTT.

This clone was observed a few times. The DNA for the CDR3 is TGTGCCAGCAGGGGACAGCTTGCTGGAAACACCATATATTTT. It translates to CASRGQLAGNTIYF. The gene calls are TRBV28 and TRBJ1-3; 7 positions agree with TRBD1. CDR1 is MDHEN, CDR2 SYDVKM, per germline. J gave up 2 bases and V 6 bases, and 4 bases lay outside the gene matches. The CDR3 has 14 residues.

The CDR3 loop is CASSKVCPVYNEQFF. For the CDR3, the DNA is TGTGCCAGCAGCAAAGTCTGTCCTGTCTACAATGAGCAGTTCTTC. The chain recombines TRBV21-1 with TRBJ2-1; the D call TRBD2 from the table was never checked on the DNA. TRBV21-1 is a pseudogene locus. This CDR3 is 15 amino acids long.

The rearrangement uses TRBV30 and TRBJ2-1, with D perhaps matching TRBD2 (6 bases). Germline lookup yields CDR1 GTSNPN and CDR2 SVGIG (reference sequence). V lost 3 bases, J lost 7 bases, and 22 bases lay in between. This CDR3 comprises 16 residues. CDR3 nucleotide sequence: TGTGCCTGGAGCCTCTCCTCGGGACTGAGGAGGAATGAGCAGTTCTTC. It translates to CAWSLSSGLRRNEQFF.

This sequence joins TRBV7-2 and TRBJ1-6, with a weak D call TRBD1 (5 bases). Between the trimmed V and J ends, which lost 3 bases and 8 bases, there was a span of 11 bases. Germline V gives CDR1 SGHTA, CDR2 FQGNSA. The CDR3 is made up of 14 amino acids. The chain's CDR3 is CASSFTGYDSPLHF. The CDR3 DNA reads as TGTGCCAGCAGCTTTACAGGTTACGATTCACCCCTCCACTTT.

The rearrangement links TRBV7-2 to TRBJ2-2; 7 bases are a match to TRBD1. This CDR3 region has 15 residues. The germline gives CDR1 SGHTA, CDR2 FQGNSA. Germline trimming cut 6 bases from V and 6 bases from J; bases unmatched to any gene: 10. CDR3 bases: TGTGCCAGCAGACCGGGGACAGTTTTGCCCGGGGAGCTGTTTTTT. Translated, it gives CASRPGTVLPGELFF.

The J gene is TRBJ2-1, the V gene TRBV4-1; 10 bases agree with TRBD2. Germline V lookup: CDR1 MGHRA, CDR2 YSYEKL. The length of the CDR3 is 16 residues. With 1 base clipped from V and 3 bases from J, the junction kept 3 bases outside the gene matches. The CDR3 nucleotides are TGCGCCAGCAGCCAAGGTAGCGGGAGGTTCTACAATGAGCAGTTCTTC. Its protein product is CASSQGSGRFYNEQFF.

This sequence joins TRBV5-6 and TRBJ2-1; a possible D gene is TRBD1 (5 bases). The CDR3 spans 14 residues. V lost 0 bases and J 8 bases, leaving 12 bases between the germline ends. CDR1 SGHDT and CDR2 YYEEEE come from the germline V gene. CDR3 in amino acids: CASSLGSWGHEQFF. The CDR3 nucleotides are TGTGCCAGCAGCTTGGGGAGTTGGGGCCATGAGCAGTTCTTC.

CDR3 residues: CASSYRVNNEQFF. CDR3 DNA: TGCGCCAGCAGCTACAGGGTCAACAATGAGCAGTTCTTC. V is TRBV5-1 and J is TRBJ2-1, with D maybe TRBD1 (6 bases). Trimming removed 3 bases at V and 5 bases at J, with 9 bases between. The CDR3 is 13 residues long. Germline CDR1 reads SGHRS; CDR2 reads YFSETQ.

The chain is built from TRBV10-3 and TRBJ1-1; D is perhaps TRBD1 (6 bases). The CDR3 spans 14 residues. Trimming took off 6 bases at V and 3 bases at J, with 14 bases between the two ends. Germline-derived CDR1 and CDR2 are ENHRY and SYGVKD. In nucleotides, the CDR3 is TGTGCCATCAGCGACAGGAGGTTGGACACTGAAGCTTTCTTT. Protein sequence: CAISDRRLDTEAFF.

The chain joins TRBV18 to TRBJ1-6, with a tentative D call TRBD1 (5 bases). The germline CDR1 and CDR2 sequences are KGHSH and LQKENI. CDR3 length equals 13 residues. V was pared by 3 bases and J by 10 bases, with 10 bases between. The CDR3 sequence is CASSPRDYSPLHF. The DNA of the CDR3 is TGTGCCAGCTCACCTAGGGACTACTCACCCCTCCACTTT.